This T cell receptor (beta chain) was identified in a study of blood T cell repertoires in COVID-19. Looking at the study overall: Sites across the United States, Italy and Spain contributed samples from acute and convalescent COVID-19.

In the authors' methods: How many nucleated cells were present was estimated from reference gene primer amplification. Repertoires were generated with immunoSEQ multiplex PCR, while TCRdb's copy carries only in-frame clones and drops some. V and J calls plus clone size are reproduced from that table; the DNA served to infer D and trimming. The repertoire holds about 140,000 clones, with 70% to 85% as singletons. V lost 6 bases and J 2 bases, leaving 17 bases between the germline ends. This CDR3 is built from 15 residues. Germline assignment: CDR1 SNHLY and CDR2 FYNNEI. The TCR comes from an elderly woman in a cohort sampled during active or convalescent COVID-19. V and J are TRBV2 and TRBJ2-7; maybe TRBD1 (5 bases). The sample comprised peripheral blood. DNA of the CDR3: TGTGCCAGCAGCCGTGCCCCTTCGACAGCCTACGAGCAGTACTTC. Amino acids: CASSRAPSTAYEQYF.